The 32 T cell receptor beta chains given below trace back to one sample, sequenced in a study of identifying expanded T cells in peripheral blood. The method was immunoSEQ multiplex PCR; TCRdb's version includes in-frame clones alone and lacks a portion of them. The repertoire holds 75,000 to 90,000 clones, with roughly 90% as singletons. Sequenced input: blood. The receptor source for this set is a person aged 18 to 70 in good health.

The chain recombines TRBV11-2 with TRBJ1-4, with a possible D match to TRBD1 (5 bases). Trimming cost V 4 bases and J 5 bases, with 14 bases left between them. From germline, CDR1 is SGHAT and CDR2 FQNNGV. This CDR3 has 15 residues. The DNA for the CDR3 is TGTGCCAGCAGCTCCTCGGGGGGACCCAATGAAAAACTGTTTTTT. This codes for CASSSSGGPNEKLFF.

This clone was picked up a small number of times. The rearrangement joins TRBV4-1 to TRBJ1-2, with a possible D match to TRBD1 (5 bases). V lost 4 bases, J lost 4 bases, and 13 bases lay in between. This CDR3 spans 14 amino acids. CDR1 is MGHRA and CDR2 is YSYEKL in the germline V gene. CDR3 sequence: CASSRVTDSYGYTF. The DNA for the CDR3 is TGCGCCAGCAGCCGAGTGACAGACTCCTATGGCTACACCTTC.

In this sample, this clone turned up once. The chain is built from TRBV5-1 and TRBJ1-6; no clear D. Per germline, CDR1 SGHRS and CDR2 YFSETQ. Trimming took 5 bases from V and 3 from J, leaving 12 bases between them. CDR3 length: 15 residues. CDR3 sequence (DNA): TGCGCCAGCAGTTCGGACGGAAACTATAATTCACCCCTCCACTTT. Its translation is CASSSDGNYNSPLHF.

This chain uses TRBV5-6 with TRBJ2-5; 8 positions agree with TRBD1. Germline V gene data show CDR1 as SGHDT and CDR2 as YYEEEE. The CDR3 loop spans 15 amino acids. V trimming: 0 bases; J trimming: 4 bases; junction bases outside the gene matches: 5. In nucleotides, the CDR3 is TGTGCCAGCAGCTTGGGGATCGACAGGGGAGAGACCCAGTACTTC. This gives the protein CASSLGIDRGETQYF.

Only a few counts were recorded for this clone. The rearrangement joins TRBV2 to TRBJ1-5; D is unresolved. The V gene's germline CDR1 is SNHLY and CDR2 FYNNEI. The V end lost 4 bases, the J end lost 0 bases, and 7 bases lay between the germline ends. The CDR3 sequence is 14 residues long. As DNA, the CDR3 is TGTGCCAGCAGTGCTTACTATAGCAATCAGCCCCAGCATTTT. This gives the protein CASSAYYSNQPQHF.

The chain employs TRBV29-1 and TRBJ2-1; D not certain. The germline V and J ends were trimmed by 3 bases and 8 bases, with 8 bases remaining between them. The CDR3 runs to 11 residues. Germline CDR1 and CDR2: SQVTM and ANQGSEA. The DNA of the CDR3 is TGCAGCGTTGATGTGGGGTATGAGCAGTTCTTC. As protein: CSVDVGYEQFF.

This sequence joins TRBV23-1 and TRBJ1-4; tentative D call: TRBD1 (6 bases). TRBV23-1 falls under the ORF class, with uncertain function. This CDR3 region has 19 residues. The V end was cut by 0 bases, the J end by 3 bases, with 20 bases between. The CDR3 loop reads CASSQSSRGRSGSNEKLFF. The CDR3 DNA is TGCGCCAGCAGTCAATCGAGCAGGGGCCGTAGCGGGTCTAATGAAAAACTGTTTTTT.

The chain joins TRBV30 to TRBJ1-1; 9 nucleotides line up with TRBD1. The CDR3 totals 16 residues. V was pared by 3 bases and J by 2 bases, with 10 bases of the junction left unmatched. CDR1 is GTSNPN, CDR2 SVGIG, per germline (reference sequence). This CDR3 is CAWSGQGPITNTEAFF. CDR3 nucleotide sequence: TGTGCCTGGAGCGGACAGGGGCCAATTACTAACACTGAAGCTTTCTTT.

The J gene is TRBJ2-7, the V gene TRBV11-3; the match to TRBD2 covers 9 bases. The V and J ends lost 8 bases and 2 bases, in that order; junction bases with no gene match: 4. The CDR3 totals 13 residues. The V gene's germline CDR1 is SGHNT and CDR2 YENEEA. As DNA, the CDR3 is TGTGCCAGCTCCCTAGCGGGACCCTACGAGCAGTACTTC. It is translated as CASSLAGPYEQYF.

The chain uses TRBV19 and TRBJ1-5, with D tentatively TRBD1 (6 bases). The germline CDR1 and CDR2 sequences are LNHDA and SQIVND (reference sequence). V shed 6 bases and J shed 3 bases, with 12 bases lying between them. This CDR3 is 14 amino acids long. The CDR3 loop is CASRLGQLNQPQHF. Written as DNA, the CDR3 is TGTGCCAGTAGACTAGGACAGCTCAATCAGCCCCAGCATTTT.

This chain joins TRBV5-1 and TRBJ2-3; 7 positions match TRBD1. J lost 2 bases, V lost 4 bases, and 4 bases had no gene match. The CDR3 runs 14 residues. The germline V gene has CDR1 SGHRS and CDR2 YFSETQ. The CDR3 loop is CASSTGQVTDTQYF. The CDR3 DNA reads as TGCGCCAGCAGCACCGGACAGGTCACAGATACGCAGTATTTT.

The chain combines TRBV9 with TRBJ2-5; 7 bases are shared with TRBD2. The V segment lost 4 bases and the J segment 3 bases; nucleotides outside the gene matches: 3. CDR1 is SGDLS, CDR2 YYNGEE, per germline. The CDR3 sequence is 13 residues long. CDR3 DNA: TGTGCCAGCAGCCCCGGGGGGAAAGAGACCCAGTACTTC. Its translation: CASSPGGKETQYF. Full variable domain (remainder filled in from reference TRBV9 and TRBJ2-5): DSGVTQTPKHLITATGQRVTLRCSPRSGDLSVYWYQQSLDQGLQFLIQYYNGEERAKGNILERFSAQQFPDLHSELNLSSLELGDSALYFCASSPGGKETQYFGPGTRLLVL.

This clone was counted once. The chain combines TRBV5-1 with TRBJ1-2; TRBD1 matches at 8 bases. The junction had 12 bases not matched to a gene; V was cut back by 4 bases and J by 7 bases. The CDR3 is made up of 15 amino acids. Per the germline V gene, CDR1 is SGHRS and CDR2 is YFSETQ. The DNA of the CDR3 is TGCGCCAGCAGCCCCGGGTGGCAGGGGGCATTTGGCTACACCTTC. It yields the protein CASSPGWQGAFGYTF.

This clone is medium-sized. The chain combines TRBV4-2 with TRBJ2-3, with TRBD2 matching 10 bases. V lost 8 bases, J lost 2 bases, and 19 bases stayed unmatched. In germline, CDR1 is LGHNA, CDR2 YNFKEQ. This CDR3 has 19 amino acids. For the CDR3, the DNA is TGTGCCAGCGGGGGGGAAGTCGGGACTAGCGTCAGCCCCACAGATACGCAGTATTTT. Translation: CASGGEVGTSVSPTDTQYF.

The rearrangement uses TRBV25-1 and TRBJ1-2, with D unresolved. This CDR3 spans 11 amino acids. Germline CDR1 and CDR2: MGHDK and SYGVNS. V lost 10 bases to trimming and J lost 4 bases, with 10 bases between them. CDR3 coding DNA: TGTGCCACTCTGGAAAGCTATGGCTACACCTTC. This encodes CATLESYGYTF.

DNA of the CDR3: TGTGCCAGCAGCCAAGCTGGGGGTAGGCTCGATACGCAGTATTTT. The encoded protein is CASSQAGGRLDTQYF. The chain has TRBV4-2 and TRBJ2-3; D might be TRBD1 or TRBD2, each matching 5 bases. V lost 1 base and J lost 6, with 14 bases in between. CDR1 is LGHNA and CDR2 is YNFKEQ in the germline V gene. This CDR3 has 15 residues.

The chain combines TRBV19 with TRBJ1-1; 7 bases line up with TRBD1. Losses at the gene ends were 9 bases for V and 6 bases for J; bases not matched to a gene: 10. The CDR3 length is 13 residues. Germline lookup yields CDR1 LNHDA and CDR2 SQIVND (reference sequence). The CDR3 sequence is CASRDRTKAEAFF. The CDR3 DNA reads TGTGCCAGCAGGGACAGAACGAAGGCTGAAGCTTTCTTT.

This chain links TRBV12-5 with TRBJ2-3; TRBD2 matches at 7 bases. CDR3 length: 14 residues. Germline values: CDR1 LGHNT, CDR2 FRNRAP. Germline trimming cut 6 bases from V and 5 bases from J; bases unmatched to any gene: 8. CDR3 amino acids: CASGSGGGGDTQYF. The CDR3 region has the DNA TGTGCTAGTGGCTCGGGCGGGGGTGGAGATACGCAGTATTTT.

The chain is built from TRBV5-8 and TRBJ1-1, with TRBD1 matching 7 bases. Trimming removed 4 bases from V and 1 base from J; junction bases left unmatched: 13. This CDR3 has 17 residues. Germline V gene data show CDR1 as SGHTS and CDR2 as YDEGEE. In DNA form, the CDR3 reads TGTGCCAGCAGCCGGAGCAAGACAGGGCTTGGGAACACTGAAGCTTTCTTT. The encoded protein is CASSRSKTGLGNTEAFF.

The chain has TRBV7-9 and TRBJ1-2; D gene unclear. Looked up from germline, CDR1 is SEHNR and CDR2 is FQNEAQ (reference sequence). This CDR3 comprises 14 residues. V lost 5 bases and J 4 bases, leaving 14 bases between the germline ends. In DNA form, the CDR3 reads TGTGCCAGCAGCCGCCCTGGGATTTTCTATGGCTACACCTTC. Its translation is CASSRPGIFYGYTF.

This chain connects TRBV7-9 to TRBJ1-3; the D is unclear. The germline V gene has CDR1 SEHNR and CDR2 FQNEAQ (reference sequence). The V end lost 1 base, the J end lost 0 bases, and 7 bases lay between the germline ends. The CDR3 consists of 15 residues. The CDR3 DNA reads TGTGCCAGCAGCTTAGGGCTAAACTCTGGAAACACCATATATTTT. Translated, it gives CASSLGLNSGNTIYF.

V is TRBV6-5 and J is TRBJ1-3; D might be TRBD1 (5 bases). Trimming pared 5 bases from V and 1 base from J, leaving 12 bases between. The CDR3 is made up of 15 amino acids. The germline CDR1 and CDR2 sequences are MNHEY and SVGAGI. The CDR3 sequence: CASSPRQLSGNTIYF. CDR3 sequence (DNA): TGTGCCAGCAGTCCCCGACAGTTGTCTGGAAACACCATATATTTT.

This rearrangement joins TRBV7-2 to TRBJ1-5; D possibly corresponds to TRBD1 (6 bases). The V end lost 2 bases, the J end lost 8 bases, and 16 bases lay between the germline ends. CDR3 length equals 15 residues. From germline, CDR1 is SGHTA and CDR2 FQGNSA. The CDR3 nucleotides are TGTGCCAGCAGCTTAAATGGGGGGGCCAGGGAGCCCCAGCATTTT. As protein: CASSLNGGAREPQHF.

The chain employs TRBV10-3 and TRBJ2-1; 8 nucleotides match TRBD1. Trimming cost V 7 bases and J 7 bases; bases outside gene matches: 6. CDR3 length: 13 residues. Germline V lookup: CDR1 ENHRY, CDR2 SYGVKD. The CDR3 here is CAINPGQGNEQFF. The CDR3 coding sequence is TGTGCCATCAATCCCGGACAGGGTAATGAGCAGTTCTTC.

The V gene is TRBV5-6, the J gene TRBJ2-2; D is uncertain. Looked up from germline, CDR1 is SGHDT and CDR2 is YYEEEE. V was trimmed by 2 bases and J by 2 bases, leaving 10 bases between them. This CDR3 has 15 residues. CDR3 DNA: TGTGCCAGCAGCTTCCCGCACGGTAACACCGGGGAGCTGTTTTTT. It translates to CASSFPHGNTGELFF.

V is TRBV6-7 and J is TRBJ2-7; perhaps D is TRBD1 or TRBD2 (5 bases each). TRBV6-7 is marked as an open reading frame, function uncertain. The CDR3 is 16 amino acids. V lost 5 bases to trimming and J lost 4 bases, with 21 bases between them. The CDR3: CASSPSAGLRDYEQYF. DNA of the CDR3: TGTGCCAGCAGTCCGAGTGCAGGGTTGAGGGATTACGAGCAGTACTTC.

The chain carries TRBV19 and TRBJ2-1; D unresolved. The CDR3 runs 16 residues. Germline V gene lookup returns CDR1 LNHDA and CDR2 SQIVND (reference sequence). The V end lost 3 bases, the J end lost 7 bases, and 19 bases lay between the germline ends. CDR3 protein: CASSIVFPVIRNEQFF. The CDR3 DNA is TGTGCCAGTAGTATCGTTTTTCCGGTGATTCGGAATGAGCAGTTCTTC.

V and J are TRBV29-1 and TRBJ1-5; D is possibly TRBD1 (5 bases). CDR3 length: 22 amino acids. The germline gives CDR1 SQVTM, CDR2 ANQGSEA. CDR3 sequence reads: CSSTEGSGQPDKRTYSNQPQHF. In nucleotides, the CDR3 is TGCTCCTCGACGGAGGGCAGTGGACAACCCGACAAAAGAACTTATAGCAATCAGCCCCAGCATTTT.

The chain uses TRBV7-3 and TRBJ2-1; 9 bases map to TRBD1. CDR1 and CDR2 from the germline V gene are SGHTA and FQGTGA. The trim removed 4 bases at V and 7 bases at J, leaving 2 bases unmatched. The CDR3 loop spans 13 amino acids. The CDR3 region is CASSSDRGNEQFF. The CDR3 coding sequence is TGTGCCAGCAGCTCGGACAGGGGAAATGAGCAGTTCTTC. Using reference TRBV7-3 and TRBJ2-1 for the parts outside the CDR3, the full variable domain is GAGVSQTPSNKVTEKGKYVELRCDPISGHTALYWYRQSLGQGPEFLIYFQGTGAADDSGLPNDRFFAVRPEGSVSTLKIQRTERGDSAVYLCASSSDRGNEQFFGPGTRLTVL.

The J gene is TRBJ1-6, the V gene TRBV2, with 9 bases matching TRBD1. This CDR3 contains 12 residues. The germline V gene has CDR1 SNHLY and CDR2 FYNNEI. Germline trimming cut 4 bases from V and 12 bases from J; bases unmatched to any gene: 1. The CDR3, as DNA: TGTGCCAGCAGTGCGGACAGGGGACCCCTCCACTTT. Translation gives CASSADRGPLHF.

This clone appeared a single time. This chain uses TRBV2 with TRBJ2-7; 8 bases fit TRBD1. The germline gives CDR1 SNHLY, CDR2 FYNNEI. The CDR3 totals 14 residues. The trim removed 4 bases at V and 4 bases at J, leaving 6 bases unmatched. The CDR3 is CASSVGTGDYEQYF. In DNA, the CDR3 is TGTGCCAGCAGTGTCGGGACAGGTGATTACGAGCAGTACTTC.

J is TRBJ2-7 and V is TRBV15, with 8 bases aligning to TRBD1. Germline CDR1 is LNHNV and CDR2 is YYDKDF (reference sequence). This CDR3 is built from 12 residues. V gave up 4 bases and J gave up 6 bases; unmatched junction bases: 2. The CDR3 sequence: CATSKTGGEQYF. For the CDR3, the DNA is TGTGCCACCAGCAAAACAGGGGGCGAGCAGTACTTC. The variable domain in full, with the rest retrieved from reference TRBV15 and TRBJ2-7, is DAMVIQNPRYQVTQFGKPVTLSCSQTLNHNVMYWYQQKSSQAPKLLFHYYDKDFNNEADTPDNFQSRRPNTSFCFLDIRSPGLGDTAMYLCATSKTGGEQYFGPGTRLTVT.